The 13 T cell receptor beta chains below come from one sample, sequenced in a study of CD8 T cells in ankylosing spondylitis. Using its own MiXCR run on the 5' RACE reads, TCRdb lists one record per CDR3 protein. The sample lists 500,000 to 650,000 distinct CDR3 sequences, 5.3% occurring once. For these receptors, no antigen is known. Study-wide points: Within ankylosing spondylitis blood, a TCR beta motif made up of roughly eight highly homologous variants appeared to be characteristic.

Sequencing was carried out using blood, either unsorted or a sorted T cell fraction (not recorded which). The receptor source for this set is a male donor with ankylosing spondylitis.

This clonotype was seen just once. This sequence joins TRBV20-1 and TRBJ2-3; weak D call: TRBD1 (6 bases). This CDR3 comprises 13 residues. V dropped 4 bases and J dropped 5 bases, with 13 bases sitting between them. CDR1 is DFQATT, CDR2 SNEGSKA, per germline (reference sequence). CDR3 nucleotides: TGCAGTGCTACATGGACAGTCGGAGATACGCAGTATTTT. Amino acid sequence: CSATWTVGDTQYF.

This clonotype was detected a few times. The chain is built from TRBV20-1 and TRBJ2-3; no clear D. The CDR3 contains 14 residues. The germline V gene has CDR1 DFQATT and CDR2 SNEGSKA (reference sequence). With 3 bases removed from V and 1 base from J, the gap between germline ends came to 11 bases. The CDR3 nucleotides are TGCAGTGCTAGCTCGGCCTTACGCACAGATACGCAGTATTTT. Translating it yields CSASSALRTDTQYF.

At least ten counts were recorded for this clonotype. The J gene is TRBJ2-3, the V gene TRBV24-1; tentatively, D is TRBD2 (6 bases). Per germline, CDR1 KGHDR and CDR2 SFDVKD. Trimming cost V 4 bases and J 0 bases, with 16 bases left between them. CDR3 length: 17 residues. CDR3 coding DNA: TGTGCCACCAGTGACCTCAGGCGGGGCGAAAGCACAGATACGCAGTATTTT. This encodes CATSDLRRGESTDTQYF.

This clonotype was seen a handful of times. The chain joins TRBV10-3 to TRBJ2-5; 7 bases line up with TRBD1. V gave up 6 bases and J gave up 1 base; unmatched junction bases: 2. CDR3 length equals 13 residues. The V gene's germline CDR1 is ENHRY and CDR2 SYGVKD. CDR3 amino acids: CAISQGVQETQYF. The DNA of the CDR3 is TGTGCCATCAGCCAGGGGGTCCAAGAGACCCAGTACTTC.

This clonotype was found a few times. The chain links TRBV20-1 to TRBJ2-7; D could derive from TRBD1 or TRBD2 (5 bases each). Trimming left V 4 bases short and J 7 bases short, with 17 bases between. Germline loops: CDR1 DFQATT, CDR2 SNEGSKA (reference sequence). The CDR3 length is 13 residues. The CDR3 coding sequence is TGCAGTGCTACCAACCCGGGACCCCTGGAGCAGTACTTC. Translation: CSATNPGPLEQYF.

This clonotype has a count of ten or more. CDR3 nucleotides: TGTGCCAGCAGCTTAGAGTTGGCGGGGGGGCCCGGAGATACGCAGTATTTT. This encodes CASSLELAGGPGDTQYF. The rearrangement links TRBV11-2 to TRBJ2-3, with 9 bases aligning to TRBD2. Trimming at V came to 0 bases and at J to 5 bases, leaving 9 bases not matched to a gene. Germline loops: CDR1 SGHAT, CDR2 FQNNGV. The CDR3 is 17 amino acids. The whole variable domain, filled in from reference TRBV11-2 and TRBJ2-3, reads EAGVAQSPRYKIIEKRQSVAFWCNPISGHATLYWYQQILGQGPKLLIQFQNNGVVDDSQLPKDRFSAERLKGVDSTLKIQPAKLEDSAVYLCASSLELAGGPGDTQYFGPGTRLTVL.

This clonotype was seen many times. The rearrangement uses TRBV20-1 and TRBJ1-6; 10 bases match TRBD1. Trimming removed 6 bases from V and 7 bases from J; junction bases left unmatched: 6. CDR1 and CDR2 from the germline V gene are DFQATT and SNEGSKA (reference sequence). The CDR3 runs to 14 residues. In DNA form, the CDR3 reads TGCAGTGCGGGGAGACAGGGGGCGAATTCACCCCTCCACTTT. This gives the protein CSAGRQGANSPLHF.

This clonotype came up many times. CDR3 in DNA: TGCGCCAGCAGCGCACGGATAACAGGGGGCCGCACAGATACGCAGTATTTT. Its translation is CASSARITGGRTDTQYF. The chain combines TRBV4-3 with TRBJ2-3; TRBD1 agrees at 9 bases. Unmatched junction bases numbered 10, after V lost 5 bases and J lost 1 base. This CDR3 spans 17 amino acids. Germline loops: CDR1 LGHNA, CDR2 YSLEER.

This clonotype was seen repeatedly, ten times or more. The chain links TRBV29-1 to TRBJ2-7; D is perhaps TRBD1 or TRBD2 (5 bases each). The CDR3 extends over 13 amino acids. Germline-derived CDR1 and CDR2 are SQVTM and ANQGSEA. V was pared by 7 bases and J by 2 bases, with 15 bases between. This CDR3 is CSAKRAGTYEQYF. The CDR3 DNA is TGCAGCGCCAAGAGGGCAGGGACCTACGAGCAGTACTTC.

Turning to this clonotype: This may be a read error, as it is one base from a much larger clone. The chain combines TRBV5-6 with TRBJ2-3, with 7 positions matching TRBD2. This CDR3 is 15 amino acids long. Germline V gene data show CDR1 as SGHDT and CDR2 as YYEEEE. The CDR3, as DNA: TGTGCCAGCAGCCATAGACTAGCCGGCCGGGATACGCAGGATTTT. This gives the protein CASSHRLAGRDTQDF.

This clonotype was observed at least ten times. V and J are TRBV25-1 and TRBJ2-7; TRBD2 might be the D (6 bases). The CDR3 spans 15 residues. Germline CDR1 MGHDK, CDR2 SYGVNS. The V gene lost 0 bases and the J gene lost 2 bases, with 11 bases spanning the gap. The DNA of the CDR3 is TGTGCCAGCAGTGAATACGCGGGGACGCCCTACGAGCAGTACTTC. Residues: CASSEYAGTPYEQYF.

This clonotype was seen ten or more times. The gene calls are TRBV9 and TRBJ2-3; D might be TRBD1 (6 bases). This CDR3 region has 16 residues. Looked up from germline, CDR1 is SGDLS and CDR2 is YYNGEE. V was trimmed by 6 bases and J by 0 bases, leaving 17 bases between them. In DNA form, the CDR3 reads TGTGCCAGCACCTCCGGGACACTCTCTAGCACAGATACGCAGTATTTT. Its protein product is CASTSGTLSSTDTQYF.

The table lists this clonotype with many counts. The rearrangement joins TRBV5-1 to TRBJ1-2, with 8 nucleotides matching TRBD1. Looked up from germline, CDR1 is SGHRS and CDR2 is YFSETQ. The length of the CDR3 is 14 residues. V lost 3 bases to trimming and J lost 4 bases; unmatched junction nucleotides: 5. The CDR3 DNA is TGCGCCAGCAGCTCCGGGACAGGTGGCTATGGCTACACCTTC. It translates to CASSSGTGGYGYTF.